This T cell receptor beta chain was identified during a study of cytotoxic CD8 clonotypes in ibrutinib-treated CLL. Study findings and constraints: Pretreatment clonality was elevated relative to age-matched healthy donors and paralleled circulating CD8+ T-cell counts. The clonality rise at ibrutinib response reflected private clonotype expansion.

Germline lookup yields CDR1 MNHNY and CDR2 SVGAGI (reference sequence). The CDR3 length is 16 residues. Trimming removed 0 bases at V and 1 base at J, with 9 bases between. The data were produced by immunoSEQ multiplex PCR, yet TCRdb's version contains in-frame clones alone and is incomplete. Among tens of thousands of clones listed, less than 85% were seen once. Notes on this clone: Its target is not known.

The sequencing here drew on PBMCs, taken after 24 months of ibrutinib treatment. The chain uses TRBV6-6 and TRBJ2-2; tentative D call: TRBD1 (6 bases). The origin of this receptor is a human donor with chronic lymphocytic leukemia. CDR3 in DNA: TGTGCCAGCAGTTACTCGGGACAAAAGAACACCGGGGAGCTGTTTTTT. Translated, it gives CASSYSGQKNTGELFF.